This TCR beta chain appears in the sequencing data of a study of T cell changes during pregnancy in multiple sclerosis. The CDR3 runs 13 residues. Deletions cut 6 bases from V and 3 bases from J, with 11 bases between. Germline V gene sequence: CDR1 LGHNT, CDR2 FRNRAP. This clone was seen a handful of times. Data came from immunoSEQ multiplex PCR; TCRdb stores just in-frame clones and leaves some out. This sample has over 50,000 clones; about 90% occur once, and the top ten carry roughly 0.9%. The chain carries TRBV12-5 and TRBJ1-1; D is undetermined. This clonotype originated in a female donor in good health, enrolled as a control in a pregnancy study. This sample comprised peripheral blood, obtained in the first trimester of pregnancy. DNA for the CDR3: TGTGCTAGTGGCCCCTCAACTGACACTGAAGCTTTCTTT. Protein: CASGPSTDTEAFF.